These 10 T cell receptor beta chains came from one sample sequenced in a study of shared clonotypes between healthy human individuals. Here immunoSEQ multiplex PCR was the method, and the copy in TCRdb shows in-frame clones only, minus some. The repertoire has approximately 2,000,000 clones, roughly 93% of them found once; the top ten carry 1.5% to 2%. Naivety among CD8 cells was defined by CD45RO negativity and positive CCR7 selection, thereby excluding terminally differentiated effector memory CD45RA+ cells. The sequenced sample consisted of naive CD8+ T cells from PBMCs. Receptor source: a man in his late teens or twenties in good health. Some clones in this sample may be carry-over from other donors' samples.

The V call is TRBV10-3, the J call TRBJ2-1; D remains ambiguous. The CDR3 length is 15 residues. Germline CDR1 ENHRY, CDR2 SYGVKD. V dropped 2 bases and J dropped 0 bases, with 8 bases sitting between them. In DNA form, the CDR3 reads TGTGCCATCAGTGAGCTGCAGAGCTCCTACAATGAGCAGTTCTTC. Translation: CAISELQSSYNEQFF.

J is TRBJ2-5 and V is TRBV11-1; 10 bases align to TRBD1. J lost 4 bases, V lost 5 bases, and 7 bases had no gene match. The germline CDR1 and CDR2 sequences are SGHAT and FQDESV (reference sequence). This CDR3 is 15 amino acids long. The CDR3, as DNA: TGTGCCAGCAGCGCCGACAGGGGGCTAATAGAGACCCAGTACTTC. Protein sequence: CASSADRGLIETQYF.

The V call is TRBV2, the J call TRBJ1-3; D unclear. This CDR3 has 15 residues. Germline CDR1 SNHLY, CDR2 FYNNEI. V was trimmed by 6 bases and J by 3 bases, leaving 15 bases between them. This chain's CDR3 is CASRPPREGGNTIYF. CDR3 nucleotides: TGTGCCAGCAGACCCCCTAGGGAGGGTGGAAACACCATATATTTT.

The chain has TRBV14 and TRBJ2-2; unclear D gene. The CDR3 extends over 18 amino acids. The ends were cut back, 3 bases at V and 1 base at J, with 18 bases in the middle. Germline V gene sequence: CDR1 SGHDN, CDR2 FVKESK. The CDR3 loop is CASSQITTGLWNTGELFF. CDR3 nucleotide sequence: TGTGCCAGCAGCCAGATAACAACTGGGCTCTGGAACACCGGGGAGCTGTTTTTT.

This clone appeared once. V gene TRBV7-9 combines with J gene TRBJ2-2, with 10 positions matching TRBD1. Germline-derived CDR1 and CDR2 are SEHNR and FQNEAQ (reference sequence). This CDR3 has 15 amino acids. The V segment lost 5 bases and the J segment 5 bases; nucleotides outside the gene matches: 5. CDR3 loop: CASSPGTGVTGELFF. CDR3 nucleotides: TGTGCCAGCAGCCCTGGGACAGGGGTTACCGGGGAGCTGTTTTTT.

This clone was found a few times. This chain connects TRBV19 to TRBJ1-1; D possibly corresponds to TRBD1 (5 bases). The CDR3 is 13 residues long. Per germline, CDR1 LNHDA and CDR2 SQIVND (reference sequence). Trimming left V 7 bases short and J 1 base short, with 10 bases between. The CDR3 region is CASNTGGNTEAFF. In DNA form, the CDR3 reads TGTGCCAGTAATACAGGTGGGAACACTGAAGCTTTCTTT.

Points on this clone: Other nucleotide sequences in the sample specify the same CDR3. The chain links TRBV4-1 to TRBJ2-1; the D is unclear. Germline lookup yields CDR1 MGHRA and CDR2 YSYEKL. This CDR3 spans 14 amino acids. Trimming took off 1 base at V and 2 bases at J, with 6 bases between the two ends. CDR3: CASSQVGPYNEQFF. CDR3 coding DNA: TGCGCCAGCAGCCAAGTTGGTCCCTACAATGAGCAGTTCTTC.

The chain uses TRBV7-3 and TRBJ2-3, with 13 positions matching TRBD2. Germline assignment: CDR1 SGHTA and CDR2 FQGTGA. The CDR3 is made up of 15 amino acids. Unmatched junction bases numbered 5, after V lost 5 bases and J lost 6 bases. This chain's CDR3 is CASSVPLAGGDTQYF. The CDR3 DNA sequence: TGTGCCAGCAGCGTACCACTAGCGGGAGGGGATACGCAGTATTTT.

The J gene is TRBJ1-1, the V gene TRBV7-9; D not certain. The germline gives CDR1 SEHNR, CDR2 FQNEAQ (reference sequence). Trimming stripped 5 bases from V and 2 bases from J, with 15 bases between. The CDR3 has 15 amino acids. CDR3 coding DNA: TGTGCCAGCAGCCCCCTGGAAATTATCAACACTGAAGCTTTCTTT. It codes for CASSPLEIINTEAFF.

This chain joins TRBV28 and TRBJ2-7; TRBD1 aligns across 7 bases. CDR1 is MDHEN and CDR2 is SYDVKM in the germline V gene. The V and J ends lost 2 bases and 5 bases, in that order; junction bases with no gene match: 12. The CDR3 is 16 amino acids. CDR3 in amino acids: CASSLGTDRASNEQYF. The CDR3 DNA is TGTGCCAGCAGTTTAGGTACCGACAGGGCAAGCAACGAGCAGTACTTC. Looking up the rest from reference TRBV28 and TRBJ2-7 gives the full variable domain: DVKVTQSSRYLVKRTGEKVFLECVQDMDHENMFWYRQDPGLGLRLIYFSYDVKMKEKGDIPEGYSVSREKKERFSLILESASTNQTSMYLCASSLGTDRASNEQYFGPGTRLTVT.